This T cell receptor (beta chain) originates from a study of metastatic and nonmetastatic thyroid tumors. On the study more broadly: Repertoire comparisons spanned blood and tumor or nodule tissue from malignant and benign thyroid patients.

Per the study methods: Researchers built a distant-metastasis classifier for papillary thyroid cancer that drew on CDR3 differences across clinicopathological groups. TCRdb reprocessed the PCR reads using MiXCR. For this entry, the V and J calls and clone size follow TCRdb and not the study's own pipeline. The repertoire holds some 25,000 clones, with 20% to 25% as singletons. Among the patients, none had received any treatment before thyroid surgery. Germline V gene data show CDR1 as SGHRS and CDR2 as YFSETQ. The V and J ends lost 0 bases and 7 bases respectively, with 3 bases between them. The CDR3 runs 11 residues. Study-level results: Malignant thyroid tumors reportedly exceeded benign nodules significantly in TCR beta diversity, with the difference appearing in blood and tumor.

A note on this clone: Its specificity is unknown.

This sequence originates from a male donor with papillary thyroid cancer or a benign thyroid nodule (not recorded which). Some clones in this sample may be carry-over from other donors' samples. Sequenced: blood. The rearrangement joins TRBV5-1 to TRBJ2-3; the D is unclear. DNA of the CDR3: TGCGCCAGCAGCTTGGACTATACGCAGTATTTT. Residues: CASSLDYTQYF.